Following are 19 T cell receptor beta chains from one sample sequenced in a study of cytomegalovirus exposure and HLA in healthy donors. Profiling relied on immunoSEQ multiplex PCR, and the TCRdb table lists in-frame clones only, not all of them. The data show about 73,000 clones, around nine tenths seen once. Input material: PBMCs. Every receptor here comes from a woman younger than 35 in good health and CMV-seropositive.

The chain carries TRBV7-9 and TRBJ1-2, with a weak D call TRBD1 (5 bases). The CDR3 runs to 13 residues. V lost 1 base and J 2 bases, leaving 5 bases between the germline ends. Germline V gene sequence: CDR1 SEHNR, CDR2 FQNEAQ (reference sequence). The CDR3 nucleotides are TGTGCCAGCAGCTTAGGACAGAACTATGGCTACACCTTC. It codes for CASSLGQNYGYTF.

The rearrangement links TRBV27 to TRBJ2-1; possibly TRBD2 for D (6 bases). The CDR3 covers 14 residues. Germline V CDR1 and CDR2: MNHEY, SMNVEV (reference sequence). V lost 8 bases, J lost 3 bases, and 14 bases lay in between. The CDR3 loop reads CASARGTIYNEQFF. The CDR3 coding sequence is TGTGCCAGCGCCCGGGGGACCATCTACAATGAGCAGTTCTTC.

The chain uses TRBV19 and TRBJ2-2; 11 bases fit TRBD2. This CDR3 is built from 16 residues. The junction had 5 bases not matched to a gene; V was cut back by 4 bases and J by 4 bases. CDR1 is LNHDA and CDR2 is SQIVND in the germline V gene (reference sequence). CDR3 protein: CASSSGLAGLTGELFF. The CDR3 region has the DNA TGTGCCAGTAGTAGTGGACTAGCGGGCCTCACCGGGGAGCTGTTTTTT.

The gene calls are TRBV15 and TRBJ2-7, with TRBD1 matching 11 bases. J lost 6 bases, V lost 5 bases, and 9 bases had no gene match. From germline, CDR1 is LNHNV and CDR2 YYDKDF (reference sequence). The CDR3 sequence is 15 residues long. The CDR3 DNA sequence: TGTGCCACCAGCTCCTTCCGGGACAGGGGGTCCGAGCAGTACTTC. Protein: CATSSFRDRGSEQYF.

The genes are TRBV2 and TRBJ1-1; 9 bases match TRBD1. Trimming took 5 bases from V and 5 from J; bases not matched to a gene: 3. CDR1 SNHLY and CDR2 FYNNEI come from the germline V gene. CDR3 length equals 13 residues. CDR3 bases: TGTGCCAGCAGTAGACAGGGGGAAACTGAAGCTTTCTTT. The encoded protein is CASSRQGETEAFF.

The rearrangement links TRBV6-1 to TRBJ1-2, with 9 nucleotides matching TRBD1. The CDR3 is made up of 15 amino acids. Per germline, CDR1 MNHNS and CDR2 SASEGT. Losses at the gene ends were 6 bases for V and 6 bases for J; bases not matched to a gene: 11. The CDR3 DNA reads TGTGCCAGCAGAGGTGGTCAACAGGGGGCGCATGGCTACACCTTC. Protein: CASRGGQQGAHGYTF.

The V and J genes are TRBV2 and TRBJ1-2; 11 positions match TRBD1. Per germline, CDR1 SNHLY and CDR2 FYNNEI. CDR3 size: 14 residues. After removal of 5 bases from V and 3 bases from J, the junction contained 2 bases not matched to a gene. CDR3: CASSRDRGDYGYTF. The CDR3 DNA reads as TGTGCCAGCAGTAGGGACAGGGGGGACTATGGCTACACCTTC.

The J gene is TRBJ2-5, the V gene TRBV6-1, with D possibly matching TRBD1 (5 bases). Germline assignment: CDR1 MNHNS and CDR2 SASEGT. Trimming stripped 3 bases from V and 7 bases from J, with 9 bases between. The CDR3 length is 12 residues. CDR3 loop: CASSDWGVTQYF. The CDR3 bases are TGTGCCAGCAGTGACTGGGGCGTGACCCAGTACTTC.

In its sample, this clone was seen once. The chain has TRBV15 and TRBJ2-2; 9 bases line up with TRBD1. CDR1 LNHNV and CDR2 YYDKDF come from the germline V gene (reference sequence). The CDR3 extends over 19 amino acids. With 2 bases clipped from V and 4 bases from J, the junction kept 14 bases outside the gene matches. The CDR3 spells CATSRSTFLGQGITGELFF. In DNA, the CDR3 is TGTGCCACCAGCAGAAGTACATTTTTGGGACAGGGTATCACCGGGGAGCTGTTTTTT. The variable domain in full, with the rest retrieved from reference TRBV15 and TRBJ2-2, is DAMVIQNPRYQVTQFGKPVTLSCSQTLNHNVMYWYQQKSSQAPKLLFHYYDKDFNNEADTPDNFQSRRPNTSFCFLDIRSPGLGDTAMYLCATSRSTFLGQGITGELFFGEGSRLTVL.

This clone came up a few times. V gene TRBV27 combines with J gene TRBJ1-5; D unclear. There are 13 residues in the CDR3. Germline V lookup: CDR1 MNHEY, CDR2 SMNVEV (reference sequence). V was pared by 11 bases and J by 1 base, with 12 bases between. In DNA form, the CDR3 reads TGTGCCTCTTCCTCCCAGAGCAATCAGCCCCAGCATTTT. Translated, it gives CASSSQSNQPQHF.

The gene calls are TRBV7-8 and TRBJ1-2; 8 bases map to TRBD1. The germline V gene has CDR1 SGHVS and CDR2 FQNEAQ. The V and J ends lost 3 bases and 8 bases, in that order; junction bases with no gene match: 2. CDR3 length: 12 amino acids. CDR3 sequence reads: CASSLDREGYTF. CDR3 in DNA: TGTGCCAGCAGCTTGGACAGGGAAGGCTACACCTTC.

The chain is built from TRBV25-1 and TRBJ2-2, with 7 bases lining up with TRBD2. V lost 6 bases to trimming and J lost 1 base; unmatched junction nucleotides: 2. The germline V gene has CDR1 MGHDK and CDR2 SYGVNS. The CDR3 runs to 14 residues. The CDR3: CASRLAENTGELFF. In nucleotides, the CDR3 is TGTGCCAGCAGGCTAGCGGAGAACACCGGGGAGCTGTTTTTT.

The J gene is TRBJ1-2, the V gene TRBV18; no firm D call. The CDR3 spans 14 residues. From germline, CDR1 is KGHSH and CDR2 LQKENI. Between the trimmed V and J ends, which lost 2 bases and 9 bases, there was a span of 16 bases. As DNA, the CDR3 is TGTGCCAGCTCACCATTCTCCGGTGATTCGAGCTACACCTTC. Amino acid sequence: CASSPFSGDSSYTF.

The genes are TRBV27 and TRBJ2-7; the match to TRBD1 covers 7 bases. J lost 2 bases, V lost 7 bases, and 8 bases had no gene match. The CDR3 has 14 residues. CDR1 and CDR2 from the germline V gene are MNHEY and SMNVEV (reference sequence). CDR3 DNA sequence: TGTGCCAGCACCATGCTAGGGGGCCCCTACGAGCAGTACTTC. This sequence encodes CASTMLGGPYEQYF.

This sequence joins TRBV15 and TRBJ2-1; 9 bases fit TRBD1. The ends lost 2 bases at V and 6 bases at J; junction bases unmatched: 8. The CDR3 runs 16 residues. The germline V gene has CDR1 LNHNV and CDR2 YYDKDF (reference sequence). The CDR3 bases are TGTGCCACCAGCAGAAAGACAGGGGGGAGTTTCAATGAGCAGTTCTTC. Translating it yields CATSRKTGGSFNEQFF.

The V gene is TRBV6-1, the J gene TRBJ2-7, with 10 bases identical to TRBD1. The CDR3 spans 16 residues. Germline V gives CDR1 MNHNS, CDR2 SASEGT. The J segment lost 6 bases and the V segment lost 0 bases, leaving 8 bases of the junction unmatched. DNA for the CDR3: TGTGCCAGCAGTGAAGCGACCGGGACAGGGGCGGGCGAGCAGTACTTC. Protein product: CASSEATGTGAGEQYF.

V is TRBV29-1 and J is TRBJ2-7; tentative D call: TRBD1 (5 bases). CDR3 length: 11 amino acids. V lost 8 bases to trimming and J lost 5 bases, with 13 bases between them. In germline, CDR1 is SQVTM, CDR2 ANQGSEA. In nucleotides, the CDR3 is TGCAGCCTTAGGGGTAAGGACGAGCAGTACTTC. This gives the protein CSLRGKDEQYF.

V gene TRBV7-2 combines with J gene TRBJ2-5; 9 nucleotides agree with TRBD2. The junction had 7 bases not matched to a gene; V was cut back by 1 base and J by 7 bases. This CDR3 comprises 15 residues. The germline V gene has CDR1 SGHTA and CDR2 FQGNSA. The CDR3 DNA sequence: TGTGCCAGCAGCTTAGTACGCGGGGGGGCGGCGACCCAGTACTTC. Translating gives CASSLVRGGAATQYF. Combining the CDR3 with reference TRBV7-2 and TRBJ2-5 gives the whole variable domain GAGVSQSPSNKVTEKGKDVELRCDPISGHTALYWYRQSLGQGLEFLIYFQGNSAPDKSGLPSDRFSAERTGGSVSTLTIQRTQQEDSAVYLCASSLVRGGAATQYFGPGTRLLVL.

V is TRBV6-5 and J is TRBJ1-2; no clear D gene. The germline V and J ends were trimmed by 3 bases and 4 bases, with 9 bases remaining between them. The CDR3 has 13 amino acids. Germline assignment: CDR1 MNHEY and CDR2 SVGAGI. CDR3 in DNA: TGTGCCAGCAGTTATTTGGAGGGCTATGGCTACACCTTC. This sequence encodes CASSYLEGYGYTF.